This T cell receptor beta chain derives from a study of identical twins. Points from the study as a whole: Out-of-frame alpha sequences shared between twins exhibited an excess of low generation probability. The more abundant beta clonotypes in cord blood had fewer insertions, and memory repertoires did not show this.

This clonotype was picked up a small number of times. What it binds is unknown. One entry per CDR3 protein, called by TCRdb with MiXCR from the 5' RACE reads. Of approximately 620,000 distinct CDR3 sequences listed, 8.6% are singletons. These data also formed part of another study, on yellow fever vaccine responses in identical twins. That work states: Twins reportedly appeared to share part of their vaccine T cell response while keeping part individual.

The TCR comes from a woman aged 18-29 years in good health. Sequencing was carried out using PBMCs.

The CDR3 here is CASSLEPSGAYEQYF. The CDR3 nucleotides are TGCGCCAGCAGCTTGGAGCCTAGCGGGGCCTACGAGCAGTACTTC. The genes are TRBV5-1 and TRBJ2-7; 9 positions match TRBD2. This CDR3 has 15 residues. The ends lost 0 bases at V and 2 bases at J; junction bases unmatched: 3. Germline values: CDR1 SGHRS, CDR2 YFSETQ.